The T cell receptor (beta chain) under discussion was sequenced for a study of regulatory T cells in long-lasting Graves disease. Overall study: With positive TSH receptor antibodies and over 5 years of antithyroid drugs, Graves' disease was considered persistent.

As to time point: persistent/refractory GD, antithyroid drugs over 5 years with positive TRAb. Extracted PBMC RNA gave rise to the TCR library. Trimming left V 6 bases short and J 5 bases short, with 20 bases between. The CDR3 covers 15 residues. This clonotype was recorded many times. Relying on iRepertoire HTBI primers and Arm-PCR of CDR3 regions, the team built TCR beta libraries. TCRdb independently ran MiXCR on the multiplex PCR reads; one entry per CDR3 protein. The table has 500,000 to 800,000 distinct CDR3 sequences, about 30% seen once. The sequence derives from a female donor with Graves disease. Source: peripheral blood mononuclear cells (PBMCs), taken when the disease was refractory, from a patient treated with antithyroid drugs. V and J are TRBV12-3 or TRBV12-4 and TRBJ2-7, with D tentatively TRBD1 (6 bases). CDR3 DNA: TGTGCCAGCAGCCGACCGACAGGAACACCTCACGAGCAGTACTTC. Protein: CASSRPTGTPHEQYF.